The source of this T cell receptor beta chain is a study of blood T cells in healthy people across ages. Study-level background: There was about one barcoded beta molecule captured by template switching per two T cells.

PCR was performed a second time for 7 to 11 cycles using a sample-barcoded 5' primer and a J-beta primer mix. TCRdb reprocessed the 5' RACE reads with MiXCR, giving one entry per CDR3 protein. The sample includes under 2 million distinct CDR3 sequences, 30% to 40% seen only once; the top ten take 10% to 12%. Study results and limitations: Measured against age, TCR beta diversity per million T cells decreased in a roughly linear manner.

As for this clonotype: Its antigen remains unidentified.

Germline V CDR1 and CDR2: SQVTM, ANQGSEA. The CDR3 spans 11 residues. The ends were cut back, 0 bases at V and 6 bases at J, with 6 bases in the middle. V gene TRBV29-1 combines with J gene TRBJ2-7; D gene ambiguous. The sample taken for sequencing was blood. The TCR comes from a woman younger than 45 in good health. CDR3 coding DNA: TGCAGCGTTGAAGATCGAACCGAGCAGTACTTC. It translates to CSVEDRTEQYF.